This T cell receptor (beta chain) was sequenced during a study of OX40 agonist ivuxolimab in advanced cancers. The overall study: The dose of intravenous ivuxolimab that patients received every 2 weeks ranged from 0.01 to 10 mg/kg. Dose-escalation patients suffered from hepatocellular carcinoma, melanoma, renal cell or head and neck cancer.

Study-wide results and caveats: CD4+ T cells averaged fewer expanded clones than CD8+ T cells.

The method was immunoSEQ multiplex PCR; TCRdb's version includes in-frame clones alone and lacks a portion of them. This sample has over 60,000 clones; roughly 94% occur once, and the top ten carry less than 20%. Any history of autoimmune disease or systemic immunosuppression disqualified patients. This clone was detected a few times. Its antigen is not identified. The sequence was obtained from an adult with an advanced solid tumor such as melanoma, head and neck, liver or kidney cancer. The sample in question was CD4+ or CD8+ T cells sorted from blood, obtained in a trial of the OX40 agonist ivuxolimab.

The CDR3 is CASSLGPGRPTDTQYF. As DNA, the CDR3 is TGTGCCAGCAGCTTGGGTCCAGGCCGCCCCACAGATACGCAGTATTTT. The chain links TRBV5-5 to TRBJ2-3; unclear D gene. Germline values: CDR1 SGHKS, CDR2 YYEKEE (reference sequence). There are 16 residues in the CDR3. V lost 0 bases to trimming and J lost 2 bases, with 13 bases between them.